This T cell receptor (beta chain) stems from a study of OX40 agonist ivuxolimab in advanced cancers. Looking at the study overall: The costimulatory receptor OX40 (CD134) was targeted by ivuxolimab, a fully human IgG2 agonistic monoclonal antibody. Peripheral TCRbeta sequencing aimed to test whether ivuxolimab altered TCR sequence diversity and caused clonal T-cell expansion. Patients were allowed to have had prior anti-PD-1, anti-PD-L1 or anti-CTLA-4 therapy, and 40% of the dose-escalation patients had been treated with checkpoint inhibitors. Intravenous ivuxolimab was administered to patients every 2 weeks at six dose levels: 0.01, 0.1, 0.3, 1.5, 3 and 10 mg/kg. Of the approximately 54 patients in dose escalation, about 19 had hepatocellular carcinoma, roughly 15 had melanoma, 9 had renal cell carcinoma and 9 had head and neck cancer. Three dose-escalation patients achieved partial responses, one with hepatocellular carcinoma and two with cutaneous melanoma. A male proportion of almost 85% and a mean age of around 60 years, ranging from about 23 to 79, were recorded for the dose-escalation cohort. The paper reports the monotherapy dose-escalation portion (N ≈ 50 patients) of the phase I ivuxolimab trial. Results the study describes overall, beyond this receptor: At doses of 0.1 to 3.0 mg/kg, clonal expansion of both CD4+ and CD8+ blood T cells was observed from baseline to week 6. In the 0.1-3.0 mg/kg groups, partial responders were among the patients with the lowest normalized peripheral clonal expansion, particularly in CD8+ T cells. Low levels of normalized T-cell clonal expansion were also seen in some patients who did not respond. Which antigens the clonally expanded peripheral T cells were specific for was not determined. After ivuxolimab, expanded clones were on average more numerous among CD8+ T cells than among CD4+ T cells.

This clone has a handful of counts. Its specific antigen is unknown. One base away there is no much larger clone; base qualities are not given. Distinct nucleotide sequences in the sample also encode this CDR3. V is reduced by 3 bases and J by 2 bases, leaving a spacing of 10 bases between them. Including cysteine and phenylalanine, the CDR3 has 14 amino acids. Of all the DNA, just the CDR3 is kept, 42 bases in frame from base 1. CDR1 is given as KGHSH and CDR2 as LQKENI, both from the germline V gene. For sequencing of the TCRbeta CDR3 region, genomic DNA was extracted from the sorted cells. The immunoSEQ Assay was used for sequencing of TCRbeta CDR3 regions. TCRdb re-hosts the immuneACCESS table, in-frame sequences only. Its copies lack some clones; in the studies checked, an unresolved V gene accounts for under half of them, and the cause for the rest is not known. The sample data list 50,000 to 70,000 clones, and around 93% of these were observed just once. The top ten hold about 0.4% of the sample.

The trial excluded patients who had a history of autoimmune disease or were on systemic immunosuppression. In every dose cohort, peripheral blood was drawn for TCR sequencing at baseline, cycle 4 day 1, and cycle 7 day 1. Samples were obtained from an open-label, multicenter, first-in-human phase I dose-escalation trial of ivuxolimab. Adults with locally advanced or metastatic head and neck squamous cell, hepatocellular, melanoma or renal cell carcinoma were enrolled in the trial. Before TCR sequencing, CD4+ T cells and CD8+ T cells from peripheral blood were sorted into separate populations. The chain is assembled from TRBV18 and TRBJ2-5, with no D gene named confidently. The receptor's source is an adult with an advanced solid tumor such as melanoma, head and neck, liver or kidney cancer. The specimen comprised CD4+ or CD8+ T cells sorted from blood, sampled in a trial of the OX40 agonist ivuxolimab. The nucleotide sequence is given as TGTGCCAGCTCACCTAACAACCCGCAAGAGACCCAGTACTTC. It specifies CASSPNNPQETQYF.